This T cell receptor (beta chain) was observed in a study of neurological immune-mediated disorders. Study-wide findings and caveats: None of the CDR3 amino acid sequences in expanded clones turned up in more than one subject, which points to private repertoires in all groups.

This clonotype was found many times. Its antigen is unknown. Germline CDR1 DFQATT, CDR2 SNEGSKA (reference sequence). V lost 1 base to trimming and J lost 6 bases; unmatched junction nucleotides: 7. The CDR3 runs to 14 residues. The cDNA came from 5'RACE with 10-nucleotide random UMIs. Every sequencing run produced over 180 million TCR-beta sequences that came from 15-18 subjects. TCRdb fed the 5' RACE reads into MiXCR, producing one record per CDR3 protein. The sample yields some 28,000 distinct CDR3 sequences, approximately 12% seen once. The chain uses TRBV20-1 and TRBJ2-7; 9 bases fit TRBD2. The sequenced sample was PBMCs. This clonotype originated in a man aged 55 to 70 in good health. CDR3 region: CSARGGNSGGEQYF. The CDR3 DNA follows: TGCAGTGCTAGAGGGGGGAATAGCGGGGGCGAGCAGTACTTC.